This T cell receptor beta chain was obtained from a study of T-cell reconstitution after alpha-beta-depleted transplantation in children. The study, taken as a whole, reports: Expanded clones from the graft, numbering several hundred, reportedly supplied alpha-beta T cells about two months after transplant.

Molecular barcoding with unique molecular identifiers was used for the TCRbeta library. TCRdb analysed the PCR reads with MiXCR anew, one entry per CDR3 protein. Of about 830,000 distinct CDR3 sequences in the sample, 15% to 20% were seen once. This clonotype was observed a handful of times. Its target is not known. Germline CDR1 and CDR2: ENHRY and SYGVKD. Trimming left V 11 bases short and J 4 bases short, with 5 bases between. There are 9 residues in the CDR3. The specimen was PBMCs, mostly from graft donor cells, collected 360 days after TCRalphabeta/CD19-depleted stem cell transplant. The receptor was isolated from a male patient younger than 18 who had a stem cell transplant for acute lymphoblastic leukemia, so the T cells may come from the graft donor. This chain links TRBV10-3 with TRBJ2-5; D ambiguous. CDR3 in DNA: TGTGCCGTCGGAGAGACCCAGTACTTC. This codes for CAVGETQYF.